These T cell receptor beta chains were read from a single sample in a study of blood T cells in healthy people across ages. A single record per CDR3 protein comes from TCRdb applying MiXCR to the 5' RACE reads. This sample has approximately 1.5 million distinct CDR3 sequences, with approximately 39% found just once. Sequencing was carried out using blood. Receptors were obtained from a woman under 30 in good health. Each CDR3 is given with its conserved first and last residue.

j_call v_call cdr3_aa
TRBJ1-2 TRBV20-1 CSARDTGGAGGYTF
TRBJ2-7 TRBV20-1 CSARTPYEQYF
TRBJ2-1 TRBV20-1 CSAGRLLYNEQFF
TRBJ1-2 TRBV29-1 CSATTGRDGYTF
TRBJ2-7 TRBV6-1 CASSERPQGYEQYF
TRBJ1-4 TRBV4-3 CASSQGLGTGKEKLFF
TRBJ2-1 TRBV7-2 CASSPAPSSYNEQFF
TRBJ2-7 TRBV7-2 CASTLDSYEQYF
TRBJ2-3 TRBV20-1 CSARAASGRTDTQYF
TRBJ2-3 TRBV27 CASSFQSGDTQYF
TRBJ2-1 TRBV6-5 CASSYSLSSYNEQFF
TRBJ2-1 TRBV6-1 CASSEGTNRGEQFF
TRBJ2-7 TRBV6-2/TRBV6-3 CASRQPIHEQYF
- TRBV4-2 CAGSQGPGTGDDEQYF
TRBJ2-5 TRBV20-1 CSARGGQVETQYF
- TRBV7-9 CASSSPGVAGGGETQYF
TRBJ2-3 TRBV29-1 CSVEGQGGGTDTQYF
TRBJ2-6 TRBV2 CASSESVSGANVLTF
TRBJ2-1 TRBV20-1 CSASGAGVRYEQFF
TRBJ1-5 TRBV14 CASSQSGSGQPQHF
TRBJ2-7 TRBV4-3 CASSQVYGVRGSYEQYF
TRBJ2-1 TRBV6-5 CASSYPGLPNEQFF
TRBJ2-4 TRBV20-1 CSAAHLSPNIQYF
TRBJ2-5 TRBV7-2 CASSLAGQSGTQYF
TRBJ2-5 TRBV4-1 CASSQDYSFPQYF
- TRBV7-2 CASSFNGRETQYF
TRBJ1-4 TRBV7-9 CASSSESGAIYGKLFF
TRBJ2-3 TRBV4-3 CDSSQEPSLRTDTQYF
TRBJ1-4 TRBV7-2 CASSPDRENEKLFF
TRBJ2-7 TRBV28 CASRETSGGAYEQYF
TRBJ1-2 TRBV20-1 CSARDRTSYGYTF
TRBJ2-1 TRBV4-3 CASSHGPGLSYNEQFF
TRBJ2-7 TRBV2 CASSEGSDSSYEQYF
TRBJ2-3 TRBV18 CASSRDRVGDTQYF
TRBJ2-1 TRBV9 CASSGETDNEQFF
- TRBV4-3 CASSQGLEAYEQYF
TRBJ2-7 TRBV6-2/TRBV6-3 CASSLPDLREEQYF
TRBJ1-3 TRBV7-2 CASTVSIGNTIYF
TRBJ2-7 TRBV5-1 CASSFTDRKGEQYF
TRBJ1-2 TRBV13 CASSLALAGGADGYTF